Listed below are T cell receptor beta chains from one sample, sequenced in a study of cytomegalovirus exposure and HLA in healthy donors. Sequenced by immunoSEQ multiplex PCR; TCRdb stores in-frame clones only, minus some. The sample holds roughly 110,000 clones; 60% to 80% are singletons and the top ten take about 2.5%. Material: PBMCs. These receptors were obtained from a man aged 18 to 30 in good health and CMV-seronegative. The CDR3 runs from the conserved cysteine through the conserved F or W. The order of the fields is clone size, CDR3 length, V gene, J gene, D gene, CDR3 DNA, CDR3 protein. A D gene is named only where the DNA matches it firmly. Clone size is stated in some rows and not others, as once, few, many or a class when expanded.

abundance: -; len: 15; v_gene: TRBV7-3; j_gene: TRBJ2-5; d_gene: TRBD2; CDR3nt: TGTGCCAGCAGCTTAGGGCGCGGGGGGGAAGAGACCCAGTACTTC; CDR3aa: CASSLGRGGEETQYF
abundance: many; len: 16; v_gene: TRBV19; j_gene: TRBJ1-5; d_gene: -; CDR3nt: TGTGCCAGTAGTATAGATTTCACAGGTTACTTGCAGCCCCAGCATTTT; CDR3aa: CASSIDFTGYLQPQHF
abundance: -; len: 13; v_gene: TRBV19; j_gene: TRBJ1-2; d_gene: -; CDR3nt: TGTGCCAGTAGTATGACAGCTAACTATGGCTACCCCTTC; CDR3aa: CASSMTANYGYPF
abundance: few; len: 15; v_gene: TRBV7-3; j_gene: TRBJ1-1; d_gene: -; CDR3nt: TGTGCCAGCAGCCCAGCGGGACGGGTGGGCACTGAAGCTTTCTTT; CDR3aa: CASSPAGRVGTEAFF
abundance: -; len: 15; v_gene: TRBV6-9; j_gene: TRBJ1-5; d_gene: TRBD1; CDR3nt: TGTGCCAGCAAAAAGGGACAGGGGGGCAATCAGCCCCAGCATTTT; CDR3aa: CASKKGQGGNQPQHF
abundance: -; len: 16; v_gene: TRBV5-4; j_gene: TRBJ2-5; d_gene: -; CDR3nt: TGTGCCAGCAGCCAAGAGGACAGCGGGACCCAAGAGACCCAGTACTTC; CDR3aa: CASSQEDSGTQETQYF
abundance: -; len: 12; v_gene: TRBV27; j_gene: TRBJ1-1; d_gene: TRBD1; CDR3nt: TGTGCCACACAGGGGATGAACACTGAAGCTTTCTTT; CDR3aa: CATQGMNTEAFF
abundance: -; len: 11; v_gene: TRBV5-1; j_gene: TRBJ2-1; d_gene: -; CDR3nt: TGCGCCAGCAGCCCCAATAATGAGCAGTTCTTC; CDR3aa: CASSPNNEQFF
abundance: -; len: 13; v_gene: TRBV7-2; j_gene: TRBJ1-4; d_gene: TRBD1; CDR3nt: TGTGCCGGCTCAGGGGGGCCTAATGAAAAACTGTTTTTT; CDR3aa: CAGSGGPNEKLFF
abundance: -; len: 13; v_gene: TRBV28; j_gene: TRBJ2-5; d_gene: TRBD1; CDR3nt: TGTGCCAGCAGGACAGGGGGAAGAGAGACCCAGTACTTC; CDR3aa: CASRTGGRETQYF
abundance: -; len: 12; v_gene: TRBV18; j_gene: TRBJ1-2; d_gene: -; CDR3nt: TGTGCCAGCTCACCAAGACCGGGGGGCTACACCTTC; CDR3aa: CASSPRPGGYTF
abundance: few; len: 14; v_gene: TRBV5-6; j_gene: TRBJ1-1; d_gene: -; CDR3nt: TGTGCCAGCAGCTTCAGGGGAGTGAACACTGAAGCTTTCTTT; CDR3aa: CASSFRGVNTEAFF
abundance: once; len: 18; v_gene: TRBV4-3; j_gene: TRBJ2-2; d_gene: TRBD2; CDR3nt: TGCGCCAGCAGCCAAGAGGGTGGGTCGGGGGGGTTCACCGGGGAGCTGTTTTTT; CDR3aa: CASSQEGGSGGFTGELFF
abundance: -; len: 15; v_gene: TRBV7-8; j_gene: TRBJ1-5; d_gene: -; CDR3nt: TGTGCCAGCAGCTGGGCGGGGGCAGGCGGTCAGCCCCAGCATTTT; CDR3aa: CASSWAGAGGQPQHF
abundance: -; len: 15; v_gene: TRBV7-9; j_gene: TRBJ1-2; d_gene: -; CDR3nt: TGTGCCAGCAGCTTAGCTCAGGGCGAATCCTATGGCTACACCTTC; CDR3aa: CASSLAQGESYGYTF
abundance: -; len: 14; v_gene: TRBV27; j_gene: TRBJ1-5; d_gene: -; CDR3nt: TGTGCCAGCACCGAGGGGGGGGGAGGACAGCCCCAGCATTTT; CDR3aa: CASTEGGGGQPQHF
abundance: once; len: 13; v_gene: TRBV27; j_gene: TRBJ2-2; d_gene: TRBD1; CDR3nt: TGTGCCAGCAGTTACAGGGGGCTCGGGGAGCTGTTTTTT; CDR3aa: CASSYRGLGELFF
abundance: -; len: 15; v_gene: TRBV2; j_gene: TRBJ2-3; d_gene: -; CDR3nt: TGTGCCAGCAGGGCCGACAGAACTAGCACAGATACGCAGTATTTT; CDR3aa: CASRADRTSTDTQYF
abundance: -; len: 15; v_gene: TRBV4-3; j_gene: TRBJ2-7; d_gene: TRBD2; CDR3nt: TGCGCCAGCAGCCAAAAGATAGCGGGGGAATGCGAGCAGTACTTC; CDR3aa: CASSQKIAGECEQYF
abundance: -; len: 13; v_gene: TRBV6-5; j_gene: TRBJ2-7; d_gene: -; CDR3nt: TGTGCCAGCAGTTATAGGGGATCCTACGAGCAGTACTTC; CDR3aa: CASSYRGSYEQYF
abundance: -; len: 15; v_gene: TRBV7-2; j_gene: TRBJ2-3; d_gene: -; CDR3nt: TGTGCCAGCAGCTACCCCGGGACACAAGCAGATACGCAGTATTTT; CDR3aa: CASSYPGTQADTQYF
abundance: few; len: 13; v_gene: TRBV6-1; j_gene: TRBJ2-5; d_gene: -; CDR3nt: TGTGCCAGCAGTGAACAGAGCCGGGGAACCCAGTACTTC; CDR3aa: CASSEQSRGTQYF
abundance: -; len: 13; v_gene: TRBV5-6; j_gene: TRBJ2-7; d_gene: -; CDR3nt: TGTGCCAGCAGCTTGCGTATAAACTACGAGCAGTACTTC; CDR3aa: CASSLRINYEQYF
abundance: -; len: 13; v_gene: TRBV4-3; j_gene: TRBJ2-1; d_gene: TRBD1; CDR3nt: TGCGCCAGCAGCACCGGGACAGACAATGAGCAGTTCTTC; CDR3aa: CASSTGTDNEQFF
abundance: few; len: 14; v_gene: TRBV7-2; j_gene: TRBJ1-1; d_gene: TRBD1; CDR3nt: TGTGCCAGCAGCTCGGGACAGGGACACACTGAAGCTTTCTTT; CDR3aa: CASSSGQGHTEAFF
abundance: few; len: 13; v_gene: TRBV4-2; j_gene: TRBJ2-7; d_gene: -; CDR3nt: TGTGCCAGCAGCCAAGGGCTCTCCTACGAGCAGTACTTC; CDR3aa: CASSQGLSYEQYF
abundance: -; len: 19; v_gene: TRBV4-3; j_gene: TRBJ2-6; d_gene: TRBD2; CDR3nt: TGCGCCAGCAGCCAAGATGCTAGCGGGGTGAGCTCTGGGGCCAACGTCCTGACTTTC; CDR3aa: CASSQDASGVSSGANVLTF
abundance: -; len: 15; v_gene: TRBV19; j_gene: TRBJ1-5; d_gene: -; CDR3nt: TGTGCCAGTAGTATAGACACAGGGCGCAATCAGCCCCAGCATTTT; CDR3aa: CASSIDTGRNQPQHF
abundance: -; len: 15; v_gene: TRBV4-3; j_gene: TRBJ1-6; d_gene: -; CDR3nt: TGCGCCAGCAGCGAAATGTCAGGAACGAGTTCACCCCTCCACTTT; CDR3aa: CASSEMSGTSSPLHF
abundance: -; len: 15; v_gene: TRBV15; j_gene: TRBJ1-2; d_gene: -; CDR3nt: TGTGCCACCAGCAGGTCGCGACGGGAGGCCTATGGCTACACCTTC; CDR3aa: CATSRSRREAYGYTF
abundance: -; len: 15; v_gene: TRBV9; j_gene: TRBJ1-2; d_gene: -; CDR3nt: TGTGCCAGCAGCGTAGCACCGGCGGAGGGCTATGGCTACACCTTC; CDR3aa: CASSVAPAEGYGYTF
abundance: -; len: 17; v_gene: TRBV18; j_gene: TRBJ2-5; d_gene: TRBD1; CDR3nt: TGTGCCAGCTCACCACCGCAGGGGGCAGTTACAGGAGAGACCCAGTACTTC; CDR3aa: CASSPPQGAVTGETQYF
abundance: once; len: 14; v_gene: TRBV29-1; j_gene: TRBJ2-3; d_gene: TRBD2; CDR3nt: TGCAGCGTCATTGGACTAGCGGGGAGGAATACGCAGTATTTT; CDR3aa: CSVIGLAGRNTQYF
abundance: -; len: 15; v_gene: TRBV14; j_gene: TRBJ2-3; d_gene: TRBD2; CDR3nt: TGTGCCAGCAGCCAGAAAGCGGGGGGGTTTGCTACGCAGTATTTT; CDR3aa: CASSQKAGGFATQYF
abundance: -; len: 11; v_gene: TRBV19; j_gene: TRBJ2-3; d_gene: -; CDR3nt: TGTGCCACCGGCTGGGGCAATACGCAGTATTTT; CDR3aa: CATGWGNTQYF